The TCR beta chain under discussion was sequenced for a study of shared clonotypes between healthy human individuals. Of note for this clone: Its matching antigen is unknown.

Naive CD8 cells lacked CD45RO and underwent positive selection for CCR7, leaving out terminally differentiated effector memory CD45RA+ cells. The CDR3 runs to 17 residues. V was clipped by 3 bases and J by 3 bases, with 21 bases between them. Germline CDR1 reads SGDLS; CDR2 reads YYNGEE. The table came from immunoSEQ multiplex PCR; TCRdb's copy has only in-frame clones and leaves some out. The repertoire holds around 2.1 million clones, with about 92% as singletons. Study-level results: Measured sharing among donors was expected to vary with sequencing depth. Rarefaction revealed incomplete sorted-subset sequencing despite large depth.

Sequences were obtained from naive CD8+ T cells from PBMCs. V and J are TRBV9 and TRBJ1-2; D perhaps matches TRBD1 (6 bases). This TCR came from a man aged 18 to 29 in good health. Some clones in this sample may be carry-over from other donors' samples. The CDR3 protein is CASSETPAGTQYYGYTF. As DNA, the CDR3 is TGTGCCAGCAGCGAGACTCCTGCCGGGACACAGTACTATGGCTACACCTTC. Looking up the rest from reference TRBV9 and TRBJ1-2 gives the full variable domain: DSGVTQTPKHLITATGQRVTLRCSPRSGDLSVYWYQQSLDQGLQFLIQYYNGEERAKGNILERFSAQQFPDLHSELNLSSLELGDSALYFCASSETPAGTQYYGYTFGSGTRLTVV.